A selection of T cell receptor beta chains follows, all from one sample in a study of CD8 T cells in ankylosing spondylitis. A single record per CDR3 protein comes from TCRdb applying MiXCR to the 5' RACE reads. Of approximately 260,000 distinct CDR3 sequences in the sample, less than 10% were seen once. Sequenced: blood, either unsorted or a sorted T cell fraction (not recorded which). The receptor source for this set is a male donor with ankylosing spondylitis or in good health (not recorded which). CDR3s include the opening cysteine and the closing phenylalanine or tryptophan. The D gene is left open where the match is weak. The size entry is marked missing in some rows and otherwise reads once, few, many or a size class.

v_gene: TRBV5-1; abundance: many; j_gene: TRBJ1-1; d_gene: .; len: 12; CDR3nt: TGCGCCAGCAGCTTGGCCGGCGGTCCGGCTTTCTTT; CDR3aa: CASSLAGGPAFF
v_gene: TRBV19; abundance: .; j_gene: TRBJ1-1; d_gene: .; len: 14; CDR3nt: TGTGCCAGTAGTACCGAGTTGGGGAGTACTGAAGCTTTCTTT; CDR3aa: CASSTELGSTEAFF
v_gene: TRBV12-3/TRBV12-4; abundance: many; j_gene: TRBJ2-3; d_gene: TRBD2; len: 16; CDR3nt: TGTGCCAGCAGTCCGCCTTTGAAGCGGGAAAAGAATACGCAGTATTTT; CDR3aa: CASSPPLKREKNTQYF
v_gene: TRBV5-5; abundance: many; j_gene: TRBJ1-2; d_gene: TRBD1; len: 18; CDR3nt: TGTGCCAGCAGCTTTAGCAGGGGGGCGACGGTAGACATCTATGGCTACACCTTC; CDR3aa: CASSFSRGATVDIYGYTF
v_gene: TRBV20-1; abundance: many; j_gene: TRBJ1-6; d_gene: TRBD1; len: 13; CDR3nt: TGCAGTGCCCAGGGGGCAGTTAATTCACCCCTCCACTTT; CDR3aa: CSAQGAVNSPLHF
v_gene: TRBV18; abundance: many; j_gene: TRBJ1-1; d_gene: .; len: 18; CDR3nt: TGTGCCAGCTCACCGAGGTTGCATAACAGGGAAGTTAGGACTGAAGCTTTCTTT; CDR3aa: CASSPRLHNREVRTEAFF
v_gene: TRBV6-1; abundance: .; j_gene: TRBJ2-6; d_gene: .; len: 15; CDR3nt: TGTGCCACCTCCTACGGGGAACGCTGGGCCAACGTCCTGACTTTC; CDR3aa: CATSYGERWANVLTF
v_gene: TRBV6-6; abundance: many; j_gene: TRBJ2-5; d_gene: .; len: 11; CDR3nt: TGTGCCAGCAGATCAGGGGAGACCCAGTACTTC; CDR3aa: CASRSGETQYF
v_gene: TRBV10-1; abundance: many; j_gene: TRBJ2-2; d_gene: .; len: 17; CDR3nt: TGCGCCAGCAGTGAGGTCGGGGCGGGTTCGAACACCGGGGAGCTGTTTTTT; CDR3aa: CASSEVGAGSNTGELFF
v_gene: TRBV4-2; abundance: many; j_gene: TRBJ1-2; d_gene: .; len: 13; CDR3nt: TGTGCCAGCAGCCAAAATAACAGGGACGGCTACACCTTC; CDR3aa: CASSQNNRDGYTF
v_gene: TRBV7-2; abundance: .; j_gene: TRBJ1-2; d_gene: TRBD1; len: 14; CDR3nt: TGTGCCAGCAGCATCGACAGGGGGTGGTACGGCTACACCTTC; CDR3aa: CASSIDRGWYGYTF
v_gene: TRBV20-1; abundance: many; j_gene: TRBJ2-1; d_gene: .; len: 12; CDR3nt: TGCAGTGCTAGTAGAGCCTACAATGAGCAGTTCTTC; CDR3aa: CSASRAYNEQFF
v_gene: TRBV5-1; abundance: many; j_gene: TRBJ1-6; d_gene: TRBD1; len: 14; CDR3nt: TGCGCCAGCAGCCACCGGGGACAGCCTTCACCCCTCCACTTT; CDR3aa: CASSHRGQPSPLHF
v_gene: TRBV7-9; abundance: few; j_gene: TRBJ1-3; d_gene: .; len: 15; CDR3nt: TGTGCCAGCGCCCAGACTGCGGGCTCTGGAAACACCATATATTTT; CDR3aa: CASAQTAGSGNTIYF
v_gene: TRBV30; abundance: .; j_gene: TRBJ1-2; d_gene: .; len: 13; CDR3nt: TGTGCCTGGAGTGTTGGCGGCTACTATGGCTACACCTTC; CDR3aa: CAWSVGGYYGYTF
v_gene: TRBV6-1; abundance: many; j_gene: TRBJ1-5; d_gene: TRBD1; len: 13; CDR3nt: TGTGCCAGCAGTGGACAGGGAGATCAGCCCCAGCATTTT; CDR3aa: CASSGQGDQPQHF
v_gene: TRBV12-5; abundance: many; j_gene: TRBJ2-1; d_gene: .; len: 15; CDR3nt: TGTGCTAGTGATGTTCTAGGAGGGGGACACAATGAGCAGTTCTTC; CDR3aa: CASDVLGGGHNEQFF
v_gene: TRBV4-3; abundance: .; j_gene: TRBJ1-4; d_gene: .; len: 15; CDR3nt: TGCGCCAGCAGCCGGAGGGGGACTCCTGATGAAAAACTGTTTTTT; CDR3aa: CASSRRGTPDEKLFF
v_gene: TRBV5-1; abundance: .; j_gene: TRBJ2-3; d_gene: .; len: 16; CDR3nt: TGCGCCAGCAGCTTGGCCCGGTCGGCTGGCACAGATACGCAGTATTTT; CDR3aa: CASSLARSAGTDTQYF
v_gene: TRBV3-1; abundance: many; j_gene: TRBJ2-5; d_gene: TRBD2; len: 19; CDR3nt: TGTGCCAGCAGCCGTAACCCGGGACTAGCGGGAGGGCCCGGGGGGACCCAGTACTTC; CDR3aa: CASSRNPGLAGGPGGTQYF
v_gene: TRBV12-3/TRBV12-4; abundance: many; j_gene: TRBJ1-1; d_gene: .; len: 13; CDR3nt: TGTGCCAGCAGTTTAGCGGAAAACTCTGAAGCTTTCTTT; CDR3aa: CASSLAENSEAFF
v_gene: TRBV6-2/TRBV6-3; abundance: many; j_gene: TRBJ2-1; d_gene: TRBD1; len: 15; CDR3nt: TGTGCCAGCAGCCTTGACAGGGATGGTTACAATGAGCAGTTCTTC; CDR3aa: CASSLDRDGYNEQFF
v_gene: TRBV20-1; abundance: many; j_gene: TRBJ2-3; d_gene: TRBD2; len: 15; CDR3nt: TGCAGTGCTCCGCCCCTAGCGGGGAGCACAGATACGCAGTATTTT; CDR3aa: CSAPPLAGSTDTQYF
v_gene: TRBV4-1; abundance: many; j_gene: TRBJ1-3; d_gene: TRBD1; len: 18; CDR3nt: TGCGCCAGCAGCCAAGATCTGACAGGGGTTTACTCTGGAAACACCATATATTTT; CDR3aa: CASSQDLTGVYSGNTIYF
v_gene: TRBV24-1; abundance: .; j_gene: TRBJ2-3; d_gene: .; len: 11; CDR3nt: TGTGCCACCAGTGATTTGACCTCGCAGTATTTT; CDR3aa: CATSDLTSQYF
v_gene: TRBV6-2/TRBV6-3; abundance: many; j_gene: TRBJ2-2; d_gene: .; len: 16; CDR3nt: TGTGCCAGCAGCACAAAAAAGGCTACCTTGACCGGGGAGCTGTTTTTT; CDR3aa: CASSTKKATLTGELFF
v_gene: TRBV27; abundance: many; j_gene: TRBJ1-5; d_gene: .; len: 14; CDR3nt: TGTGCCAGCAGTTTAATAAGGGTTGGCCAGCCCCAGCATTTT; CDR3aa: CASSLIRVGQPQHF
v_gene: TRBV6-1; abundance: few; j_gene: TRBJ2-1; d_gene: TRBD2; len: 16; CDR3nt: TGTGCCAGCAGTGAAGTGGCTCTAGCGGGAGCGGATGAGCAGTTCTTC; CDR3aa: CASSEVALAGADEQFF
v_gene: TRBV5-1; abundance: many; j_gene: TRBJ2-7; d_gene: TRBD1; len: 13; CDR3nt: TGCGCCAGCAGCTTGTCAGGGGGACACGAGCAGTACTTC; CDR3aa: CASSLSGGHEQYF
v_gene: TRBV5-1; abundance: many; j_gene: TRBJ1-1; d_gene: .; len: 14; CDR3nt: TGCGCCAGCAGCGCCAACAGGGCCCCCACTGAAGCTTTCTTT; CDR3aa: CASSANRAPTEAFF
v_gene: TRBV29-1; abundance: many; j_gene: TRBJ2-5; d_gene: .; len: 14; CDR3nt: TGCAGCGTTGCCCAAGTTCAGGGAGGAGAGACCCAGTACTTC; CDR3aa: CSVAQVQGGETQYF
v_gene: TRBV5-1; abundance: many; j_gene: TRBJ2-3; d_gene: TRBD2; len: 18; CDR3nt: TGCGCCAGCAGCTTTGGCTTCCGGACTAGCGGGTACACAGATACGCAGTATTTT; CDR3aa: CASSFGFRTSGYTDTQYF
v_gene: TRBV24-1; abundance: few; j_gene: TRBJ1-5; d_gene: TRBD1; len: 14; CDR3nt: TGTGCCACCGGGGATACTACAGGGGGTCAGCCCCAGCATTTT; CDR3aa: CATGDTTGGQPQHF
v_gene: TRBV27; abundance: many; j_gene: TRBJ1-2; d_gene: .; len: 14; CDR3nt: TGTGCCAGCAGAAACCTGGACAGCAACTATGGCTACACCTTC; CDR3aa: CASRNLDSNYGYTF
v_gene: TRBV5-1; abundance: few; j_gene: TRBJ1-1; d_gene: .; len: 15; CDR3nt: TGCGCCAGCAGCCCCGGTGGGGGGGGGAACACTGAAGCTTTCTTT; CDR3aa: CASSPGGGGNTEAFF
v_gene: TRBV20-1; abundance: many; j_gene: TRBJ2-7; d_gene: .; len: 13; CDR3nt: TGCAGTGCTAGTCGAGCGGCCACCTACGAGCAGTACTTC; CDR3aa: CSASRAATYEQYF
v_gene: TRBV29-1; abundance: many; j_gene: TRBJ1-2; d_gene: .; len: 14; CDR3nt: TGCAGCGTTGAATTGGACACCTTGGGGGGTGGCTACACCTTC; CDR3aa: CSVELDTLGGGYTF